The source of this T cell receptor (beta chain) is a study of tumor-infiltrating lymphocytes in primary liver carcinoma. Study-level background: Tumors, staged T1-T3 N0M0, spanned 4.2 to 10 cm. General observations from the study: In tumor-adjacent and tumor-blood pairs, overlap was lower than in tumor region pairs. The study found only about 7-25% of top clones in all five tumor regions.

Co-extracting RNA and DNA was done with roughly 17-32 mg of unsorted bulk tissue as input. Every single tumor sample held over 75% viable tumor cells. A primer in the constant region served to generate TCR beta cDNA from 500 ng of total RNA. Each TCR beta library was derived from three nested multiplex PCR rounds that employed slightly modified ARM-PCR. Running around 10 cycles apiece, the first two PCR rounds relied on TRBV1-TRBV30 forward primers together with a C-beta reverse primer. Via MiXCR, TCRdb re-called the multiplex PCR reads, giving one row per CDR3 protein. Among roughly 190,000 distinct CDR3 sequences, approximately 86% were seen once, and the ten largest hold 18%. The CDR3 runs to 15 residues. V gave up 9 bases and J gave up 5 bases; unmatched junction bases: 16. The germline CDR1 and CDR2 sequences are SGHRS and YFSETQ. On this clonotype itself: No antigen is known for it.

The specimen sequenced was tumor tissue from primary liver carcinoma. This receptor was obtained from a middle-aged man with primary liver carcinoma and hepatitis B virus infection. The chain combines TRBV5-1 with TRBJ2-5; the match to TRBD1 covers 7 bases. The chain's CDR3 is CATQTGEGAHETQYF. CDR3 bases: TGCGCCACCCAAACCGGAGAGGGGGCCCATGAGACCCAGTACTTC.